A selection of T cell receptor beta chains follows, all from one sample in a study of blood T cell repertoires in COVID-19. This table comes from immunoSEQ multiplex PCR, and its TCRdb copy is limited to in-frame clones, with some not included. The sample holds 150,000 or so clones, roughly four fifths seen once. Sequencing was carried out using peripheral blood. The source of these receptors is a human donor with acute or convalescent COVID-19. The donor label of this sample is uncertain. Each CDR3 is given with its conserved first and last residue. Each record gives: CDR3 DNA, CDR3 protein, D gene, CDR3 length, J gene, clone size, V gene. D genes are given only for firm matches. Clone size is shown for a subset of rows, as once, few, many or a class of expanded clone.

CDR3nt: TGCGCCAGCAGCCAGAGGACAGCCCGAGTGGACACCGGGGAGCTGTTTTTT
CDR3aa: CASSQRTARVDTGELFF
d_gene: NA
len: 17
j_gene: TRBJ2-2
abundance: NA
v_gene: TRBV5-1

CDR3nt: TGTGCCAGTAGTATAGCAGCGGGGGGCCTCTCCTACAATGAGCAGTTCTTC
CDR3aa: CASSIAAGGLSYNEQFF
d_gene: TRBD2
len: 17
j_gene: TRBJ2-1
abundance: NA
v_gene: TRBV19

CDR3nt: TGTGCCAGCAGCCCCCGAACAGGGGGCGGAACTGAAGCTTTCTTT
CDR3aa: CASSPRTGGGTEAFF
d_gene: TRBD1
len: 15
j_gene: TRBJ1-1
abundance: NA
v_gene: TRBV9

CDR3nt: TGTGCCAGCAGCTTAGAACAGGGCGATCCTGAAGCTTTCTTT
CDR3aa: CASSLEQGDPEAFF
d_gene: NA
len: 14
j_gene: TRBJ1-1
abundance: NA
v_gene: TRBV7-9

CDR3nt: TGTGCCAGTGGACAGGGAACTGGAAACACCATATATTTT
CDR3aa: CASGQGTGNTIYF
d_gene: TRBD1
len: 13
j_gene: TRBJ1-3
abundance: NA
v_gene: TRBV19

CDR3nt: TGCGCCAGCAGCCAAGATACGGGGACAGGGCCACTCTATGGCTACACCTTC
CDR3aa: CASSQDTGTGPLYGYTF
d_gene: TRBD1
len: 17
j_gene: TRBJ1-2
abundance: NA
v_gene: TRBV4-3

CDR3nt: TGTGCCAGCAGTTTATCGGGAAAACTGTTTTTT
CDR3aa: CASSLSGKLFF
d_gene: NA
len: 11
j_gene: TRBJ1-4
abundance: NA
v_gene: TRBV12-3/TRBV12-4

CDR3nt: TGTGCCAGTAGCACGGACAGGGGGCGGCGAAACTATGGCTACACCTTC
CDR3aa: CASSTDRGRRNYGYTF
d_gene: TRBD1
len: 16
j_gene: TRBJ1-2
abundance: NA
v_gene: TRBV19

CDR3nt: TGCAGTGCTAGTGCGTCCGGGAGTGGCAATCAGCCCCAGCATTTT
CDR3aa: CSASASGSGNQPQHF
d_gene: NA
len: 15
j_gene: TRBJ1-5
abundance: NA
v_gene: TRBV20-1

CDR3nt: TGCAGCGTTAAGAGGGAGACCCAGTACTTC
CDR3aa: CSVKRETQYF
d_gene: NA
len: 10
j_gene: TRBJ2-5
abundance: NA
v_gene: TRBV29-1

CDR3nt: TGTGCCAGTAGTATAGGAGGCAGCCACATGAACACTGAAGCTTTCTTT
CDR3aa: CASSIGGSHMNTEAFF
d_gene: NA
len: 16
j_gene: TRBJ1-1
abundance: NA
v_gene: TRBV19

CDR3nt: TGTGCCAGCAGCCAAGTAGAAGGACAGTACACTGAAGCTTTCTTT
CDR3aa: CASSQVEGQYTEAFF
d_gene: NA
len: 15
j_gene: TRBJ1-1
abundance: few
v_gene: TRBV14

CDR3nt: TGTGCCTGGAGTGTACAAGTAAATCAGCCCCAGCATTTT
CDR3aa: CAWSVQVNQPQHF
d_gene: NA
len: 13
j_gene: TRBJ1-5
abundance: NA
v_gene: TRBV30

CDR3nt: TGTGCCAGTAGTAAAAGGACAGCCACCTACGAGCAGTACTTC
CDR3aa: CASSKRTATYEQYF
d_gene: NA
len: 14
j_gene: TRBJ2-7
abundance: NA
v_gene: TRBV19

CDR3nt: TGTGCCAGCAGCTCTTGGACAGGGTCACCCTCCTATAATTCACCCCTCCACTTT
CDR3aa: CASSSWTGSPSYNSPLHF
d_gene: TRBD1
len: 18
j_gene: TRBJ1-6
abundance: NA
v_gene: TRBV7-9

CDR3nt: TGTGCCAGCAGCCAGGGATTGGAACTGTTTTTT
CDR3aa: CASSQGLELFF
d_gene: NA
len: 11
j_gene: TRBJ1-4
abundance: NA
v_gene: TRBV6-5

CDR3nt: TGCGCCAGCAGCCAAGATAGCGGTCAGCCCCAGCATTTT
CDR3aa: CASSQDSGQPQHF
d_gene: NA
len: 13
j_gene: TRBJ1-5
abundance: once
v_gene: TRBV4-1

CDR3nt: TGTGCCAGCAGTTTGGCAGGGCGGCGTAATGAAAAACTGTTTTTT
CDR3aa: CASSLAGRRNEKLFF
d_gene: NA
len: 15
j_gene: TRBJ1-4
abundance: NA
v_gene: TRBV27

CDR3nt: TGTGCCAGCCGGGGAGATGCCTACGAGCAGTACTTC
CDR3aa: CASRGDAYEQYF
d_gene: NA
len: 12
j_gene: TRBJ2-7
abundance: NA
v_gene: TRBV6-5

CDR3nt: TGTGCCAGCAGCTTAGCGGGGGGCTACTATGGCTACACCTTC
CDR3aa: CASSLAGGYYGYTF
d_gene: NA
len: 14
j_gene: TRBJ1-2
abundance: few
v_gene: TRBV11-2

CDR3nt: TGCAGCGTTGACGACGGGTTCGACGAAAAACTGTTTTTT
CDR3aa: CSVDDGFDEKLFF
d_gene: NA
len: 13
j_gene: TRBJ1-4
abundance: NA
v_gene: TRBV29-1

CDR3nt: TGTGCCAGCTCCCTCCGAACTAGCGGGGGCACAGATACGCAGTATTTT
CDR3aa: CASSLRTSGGTDTQYF
d_gene: TRBD2
len: 16
j_gene: TRBJ2-3
abundance: NA
v_gene: TRBV18

CDR3nt: TGCAGCATGCGATCGTCCGGGACAGCTTACAATGAGCAGTTCTTC
CDR3aa: CSMRSSGTAYNEQFF
d_gene: TRBD1
len: 15
j_gene: TRBJ2-1
abundance: NA
v_gene: TRBV29-1

CDR3nt: TGTGCCAGCAGCTTCGGACTGGATAGCAATCAGCCCCAGCATTTT
CDR3aa: CASSFGLDSNQPQHF
d_gene: NA
len: 15
j_gene: TRBJ1-5
abundance: NA
v_gene: TRBV5-5

CDR3nt: TGTGCCAGCAGTGGGCCAGGGGGCACCGGGGAGCTGTTTTTT
CDR3aa: CASSGPGGTGELFF
d_gene: TRBD1
len: 14
j_gene: TRBJ2-2
abundance: NA
v_gene: TRBV2

CDR3nt: TGTGCCAGCAGCCAGACAGGGACCAACCGACGGGAGCTGTTTTTT
CDR3aa: CASSQTGTNRRELFF
d_gene: TRBD1
len: 15
j_gene: TRBJ2-2
abundance: NA
v_gene: TRBV6-5

CDR3nt: TGTGCCAGCACTTTCCGTTCTAGCACAGATACGCAGTATTTT
CDR3aa: CASTFRSSTDTQYF
d_gene: NA
len: 14
j_gene: TRBJ2-3
abundance: NA
v_gene: TRBV2

CDR3nt: TGTGCCAGCAGTCAAACAGGGGGCGGCGGGGAGCTGTTTTTT
CDR3aa: CASSQTGGGGELFF
d_gene: TRBD1
len: 14
j_gene: TRBJ2-2
abundance: NA
v_gene: TRBV6-2/TRBV6-3

CDR3nt: TGTGCCAGCAGTCCCTGGGACAGGTACACTGAAGCTTTCTTT
CDR3aa: CASSPWDRYTEAFF
d_gene: TRBD1
len: 14
j_gene: TRBJ1-1
abundance: NA
v_gene: TRBV27

CDR3nt: TGTGCCAGCAGCTTTAGCGGGGGGGCTGTGGCCGGGGAGCTGTTTTTT
CDR3aa: CASSFSGGAVAGELFF
d_gene: TRBD2
len: 16
j_gene: TRBJ2-2
abundance: few
v_gene: TRBV7-2

CDR3nt: TGTGCCAGCAGTACATGGGCTCGCTCTAATGAAAAACTGTTTTTT
CDR3aa: CASSTWARSNEKLFF
d_gene: NA
len: 15
j_gene: TRBJ1-4
abundance: NA
v_gene: TRBV28

CDR3nt: TGTGCCAGCAAAATCAGGGGTGGGATATCCTACGAGCAGTACTTC
CDR3aa: CASKIRGGISYEQYF
d_gene: NA
len: 15
j_gene: TRBJ2-7
abundance: NA
v_gene: TRBV6-5

CDR3nt: TGTGCCAGCTCACCAACTGAGACAGGGGGGCGGGAGACCCAGTACTTC
CDR3aa: CASSPTETGGRETQYF
d_gene: TRBD1
len: 16
j_gene: TRBJ2-5
abundance: NA
v_gene: TRBV18

CDR3nt: TGTGCCAGCAGCCAGACAGCGAACACTGAAGCTTTCTTT
CDR3aa: CASSQTANTEAFF
d_gene: NA
len: 13
j_gene: TRBJ1-1
abundance: NA
v_gene: TRBV6-6

CDR3nt: TGTGCCAGTAGAGGACAGGGCCGCAATCAGCCCCAGCATTTT
CDR3aa: CASRGQGRNQPQHF
d_gene: TRBD1
len: 14
j_gene: TRBJ1-5
abundance: NA
v_gene: TRBV19

CDR3nt: TGTGCCAGCAGCCGGACTAGCGGGGGGGCTACAGATACGCAGTATTTT
CDR3aa: CASSRTSGGATDTQYF
d_gene: TRBD2
len: 16
j_gene: TRBJ2-3
abundance: NA
v_gene: TRBV3-1/TRBV3-2

CDR3nt: TGTGCCAGCAGTGGACAGGGACAGAGGAATGAAAAACTGTTTTTT
CDR3aa: CASSGQGQRNEKLFF
d_gene: TRBD1
len: 15
j_gene: TRBJ1-4
abundance: NA
v_gene: TRBV2

CDR3nt: TGCGCCAGCAGCCAAAGTGACAGGTTCTCACGAATGAACACTGAAGCTTTCTTT
CDR3aa: CASSQSDRFSRMNTEAFF
d_gene: NA
len: 18
j_gene: TRBJ1-1
abundance: NA
v_gene: TRBV4-1

CDR3nt: TGTGCCAGCAGCTTCCGGGGTACCGGCTATGGCTACACCTTC
CDR3aa: CASSFRGTGYGYTF
d_gene: NA
len: 14
j_gene: TRBJ1-2
abundance: NA
v_gene: TRBV5-6

CDR3nt: TGTGCCAGCACGTCACTACAGGGCTTAGAGACCCAGTACTTC
CDR3aa: CASTSLQGLETQYF
d_gene: NA
len: 14
j_gene: TRBJ2-5
abundance: NA
v_gene: TRBV27

CDR3nt: TGTGCCTGGAGTGTCACTTCAGGGGGCTCCTACAATGAGCAGTTCTTC
CDR3aa: CAWSVTSGGSYNEQFF
d_gene: TRBD1
len: 16
j_gene: TRBJ2-1
abundance: NA
v_gene: TRBV30

CDR3nt: TGTGCCAGCAGCTTATCGTCAGGAGGAGGAAACACCATATATTTT
CDR3aa: CASSLSSGGGNTIYF
d_gene: NA
len: 15
j_gene: TRBJ1-3
abundance: NA
v_gene: TRBV7-3

CDR3nt: TGTGCCAGCTCACCAAACAGCCGACAGCTCCCCACCGGGGAGCTGTTTTTT
CDR3aa: CASSPNSRQLPTGELFF
d_gene: NA
len: 17
j_gene: TRBJ2-2
abundance: NA
v_gene: TRBV18

CDR3nt: TGTGCCTGGACTTTCGCAACTAATGAAAAACTGTTTTTT
CDR3aa: CAWTFATNEKLFF
d_gene: NA
len: 13
j_gene: TRBJ1-4
abundance: NA
v_gene: TRBV30

CDR3nt: TGTGCCAGCAGTGATCGGCAGGGGAGCTATGGCTACACCTTC
CDR3aa: CASSDRQGSYGYTF
d_gene: NA
len: 14
j_gene: TRBJ1-2
abundance: NA
v_gene: TRBV6-4

CDR3nt: TGCGCCAGCAGCGAGGGCTCGGGAAACACCATATATTTT
CDR3aa: CASSEGSGNTIYF
d_gene: NA
len: 13
j_gene: TRBJ1-3
abundance: NA
v_gene: TRBV5-1

CDR3nt: TGTGCCAGTAATTACGGGACAGGGTACCTCCAAGAGACCCAGTACTTC
CDR3aa: CASNYGTGYLQETQYF
d_gene: TRBD1
len: 16
j_gene: TRBJ2-5
abundance: NA
v_gene: TRBV19

CDR3nt: TGTGCCAGCAGCCAAGTAGCCCCCTCAGGGCTAGTGGGAGGGAGCACAGATACGCAGTATTTT
CDR3aa: CASSQVAPSGLVGGSTDTQYF
d_gene: TRBD2
len: 21
j_gene: TRBJ2-3
abundance: few
v_gene: TRBV3-1/TRBV3-2

CDR3nt: TGTGCCTGGAGCGATTGGAGGGTCATGGATGGCTACACCTTC
CDR3aa: CAWSDWRVMDGYTF
d_gene: NA
len: 14
j_gene: TRBJ1-2
abundance: NA
v_gene: TRBV30

CDR3nt: TGTGCCAGCAGTCCTTGGGACAGGGCACGCGAGCAGTACTTC
CDR3aa: CASSPWDRAREQYF
d_gene: TRBD1
len: 14
j_gene: TRBJ2-7
abundance: NA
v_gene: TRBV5-4

CDR3nt: TGTGCCAGCAGTGAAGCGCTTCGAACAGTCCTCTACGAGCAGTACTTC
CDR3aa: CASSEALRTVLYEQYF
d_gene: NA
len: 16
j_gene: TRBJ2-7
abundance: NA
v_gene: TRBV2

CDR3nt: TGTGCCAGCAGCCCCGGACAGGCCCGAGATACGCAGTATTTT
CDR3aa: CASSPGQARDTQYF
d_gene: TRBD1
len: 14
j_gene: TRBJ2-3
abundance: once
v_gene: TRBV7-2

CDR3nt: TGTGCCAGCATGCGCAGGGGTCTAACCCCGGATGGCTACACCTTC
CDR3aa: CASMRRGLTPDGYTF
d_gene: NA
len: 15
j_gene: TRBJ1-2
abundance: NA
v_gene: TRBV2

CDR3nt: TGTGCCAGCAGTGAACAGGGTCGGGCTGAAGCTTTCTTT
CDR3aa: CASSEQGRAEAFF
d_gene: NA
len: 13
j_gene: TRBJ1-1
abundance: NA
v_gene: TRBV25-1

CDR3nt: TGTGCCAGCAGAGGGGCGGAGGAGACCCAGTACTTC
CDR3aa: CASRGAEETQYF
d_gene: NA
len: 12
j_gene: TRBJ2-5
abundance: NA
v_gene: TRBV9

CDR3nt: TGTGCCAGTAGATCGGTTCGGGGGCGCGGGGGGGACACTGAAGCTTTCTTT
CDR3aa: CASRSVRGRGGDTEAFF
d_gene: NA
len: 17
j_gene: TRBJ1-1
abundance: once
v_gene: TRBV19

CDR3nt: TGTGCCAGCAGCACGGGACAGGGGGAAGCTTTCTTT
CDR3aa: CASSTGQGEAFF
d_gene: TRBD1
len: 12
j_gene: TRBJ1-1
abundance: NA
v_gene: TRBV5-6